One and the same sample provided the 32 T cell receptor delta chains below, sequenced in a study of gamma-delta T cells after stem cell transplantation. TCRdb reprocessed the RT-PCR reads using CATT. The sample shows roughly 3,000 delta-chain clones, 3.1% of them seen only once. The sample taken for sequencing was gamma-delta T cells. Receptors originate from a human donor. It is not recorded whose cells these are; they may come from a transplant donor.

This clone has a handful of counts. The CDR3 region is CACDILGEYTDKLIF. Here the CDR3 DNA reads TGTGCCTGTGACATCCTGGGGGAATACACCGATAAACTCATCTTT. The V and J genes are TRDV2 and TRDJ1; 8 bases are shared with TRDD3. Germline trimming cut 2 bases from V and 0 bases from J; bases unmatched to any gene: 4. The CDR3 length is 15 residues. Germline loops: CDR1 GEAIGNYY, CDR2 EKD.

In its sample, this clone was seen a few times. The chain is built from TRDV2 and TRDJ1, with 9 positions matching TRDD3. The CDR3 spans 17 residues. CDR1 and CDR2 (germline): GEAIGNYY, EKD. V was pared by 3 bases and J by 0 bases, with 10 bases of the junction left unmatched. CDR3 nucleotides: TGTGCCTGTGACTTTATACTGGGGGACAGGTACACCGATAAACTCATCTTT. This translates into CACDFILGDRYTDKLIF.

This clone occurred a few times. A read error likely explains this, since a far larger clone differs by one base. Different DNA sequences within this sample yield the same CDR3. The genes are TRDV2 and TRDJ1, with 9 bases identical to TRDD3. From germline, CDR1 is GEAIGNYY and CDR2 EKD. Germline trimming cut 0 bases from V and 1 base from J; bases unmatched to any gene: 11. The CDR3 has 18 residues. The CDR3 DNA reads as TGTGCCTGTGACACCGTGTTGGGGGATAGTCGAGGCACCGATAAACTCATCTTT. Translation: CACDTVLGDSRGTDKLIF.

In this sample, this clone turned up a few times. This likely stems from a read error, as it lies one base from a far larger clone. In the same sample, other DNA sequences code for this CDR3. This rearrangement joins TRDV1 to TRDJ1; TRDD3 aligns across 12 bases. Looked up from germline, CDR1 is TSWWSYY and CDR2 is QGS. The V segment lost 0 bases and the J segment 0 bases; nucleotides outside the gene matches: 29. This CDR3 has 26 amino acids. CDR3 region: CALGELSLAPGDWGILEGLHTDKLIF. The CDR3, as DNA: TGTGCTCTTGGGGAACTGAGTCTGGCCCCCGGGGACTGGGGGATACTCGAAGGACTACACACCGATAAACTCATCTTT.

About this clone itself: A much more abundant neighbour one base away suggests this may be a read error. Within the sample, other DNA sequences also encode this same CDR3. The V and J genes are TRDV1 and TRDJ1, with D possibly TRDD2 on 6 matching bases. The CDR3 covers 19 residues. With 1 base removed from V and 3 bases from J, the gap between germline ends came to 24 bases. Germline assignment: CDR1 TSWWSYY and CDR2 QGS. The CDR3 DNA follows: TGTGCTCTTGGGGAACATGGCCTTCCCATCCTCCTACGTTCCGATAAACTCATCTTT. Residues: CALGEHGLPILLRSDKLIF.

There are many counts of this clone. The rearrangement links TRDV1 to TRDJ1; 9 bases align to TRDD3. The germline V gene encodes CDR1 TSWWSYY and CDR2 QGS. The CDR3 loop spans 22 amino acids. V lost 4 bases, J lost 0 bases, and 24 bases stayed unmatched. The CDR3 reads CALGGTGVVWGIMEMDTDKLIF. As DNA, the CDR3 is TGTGCTCTTGGGGGCACAGGGGTGGTATGGGGGATAATGGAGATGGACACCGATAAACTCATCTTT.

This clone was observed a handful of times. Given a far larger clone just one base away, this is likely a sequencing read error. The gene calls are TRDV1 and TRDJ1; D not resolved. Trimming left V 2 bases short and J 0 bases short, with 19 bases between. CDR1 is TSWWSYY and CDR2 is QGS in the germline V gene. This CDR3 has 18 residues. In DNA, the CDR3 is TGTGCTCTTGGGGAAAGGTCATCGGTTGCCTTGTACACCGATAAACTCATCTTT. It specifies CALGERSSVALYTDKLIF.

This clone was recorded many times. It differs at one base from a far larger clone, so likely a read error. This sample also contains other DNA sequences that code for the same CDR3. V gene TRDV3 combines with J gene TRDJ1; 9 nucleotides line up with TRDD3. In germline, CDR1 is TVYSNPD, CDR2 GDNSRS (reference sequence). This CDR3 spans 18 amino acids. CDR3 nucleotides: TGTGCCTGTCTCCTACGGGGGATGGGGGATAACTACACCGATAAACTCATCTTC. It is translated as CACLLRGMGDNYTDKLIF.

This clone is large by share. Other DNA sequences within the sample encode an identical CDR3. J is TRDJ1 and V is TRDV2, with 9 bases identical to TRDD3. There are 18 residues in the CDR3. Germline loops: CDR1 GEAIGNYY, CDR2 EKD. The junction had 17 bases not matched to a gene; V was cut back by 3 bases and J by 4 bases. This CDR3 reads CACDAVLGERMLNDKLIF. CDR3 bases: TGTGCCTGTGACGCCGTACTGGGGGAAAGGATGCTGAACGATAAACTCATCTTT.

On this clone: A read error is likely here: a far larger clone is one base away. The sample contains more than one DNA sequence encoding this CDR3. The CDR3 region has the DNA TGTGCCTGTGACACGGTGGGATATCACACCGATAAACTCATCTTT. It codes for CACDTVGYHTDKLIF. The chain couples TRDV2 to TRDJ1; D might be TRDD3 (6 bases). Trimming took off 1 base at V and 0 bases at J, with 11 bases between the two ends. The CDR3 extends over 15 amino acids. Per germline, CDR1 GEAIGNYY and CDR2 EKD.

In its sample, this clone was seen a few times. The TCRdb record carries a much larger clone's protein, which differs from this DNA's translation at residue 10; a read error is the likely cause, and the protein listed here is the DNA translation. The rearrangement uses TRDV2 and TRDJ2; maybe TRDD3 (6 bases). With 1 base removed from V and 7 bases from J, the gap between germline ends came to 24 bases. The germline V gene has CDR1 GEAIGNYY and CDR2 EKD. This CDR3 spans 18 amino acids. The CDR3 region is CACDTLETGCPFRAQLFF. The CDR3 bases are TGTGCCTGTGACACGTTGGAGACTGGGTGTCCTTTTAGAGCACAACTCTTCTTT.

This clone was detected only a few times. A far more abundant clone sits one base away, making this likely a read error. The same CDR3 also results from other DNA sequences found in this sample. The gene calls are TRDV2 and TRDJ1; 11 nucleotides line up with TRDD3. This CDR3 contains 15 residues. Germline-derived CDR1 and CDR2 are GEAIGNYY and EKD. CDR3 region: CACESLGDKDDKLIF. The CDR3 DNA is TGTGCCTGTGAATCACTGGGGGATAAGGACGATAAACTCATTTTT.

Concerning this clone: Given a far larger clone just one base away, this is likely a sequencing read error. The sample has other DNA sequences that encode this CDR3 too. The CDR3 loop reads CACDPLGDRYTDKLIF. The DNA of the CDR3 is TGTGCCTGTGACCCCCTGGGGGACAGGTACACCGATAAACTTATCTTT. The gene calls are TRDV2 and TRDJ1, with 8 bases lining up with TRDD3. CDR3 length: 16 amino acids. Germline V gene sequence: CDR1 GEAIGNYY, CDR2 EKD.

This clone was detected a few times. TCRdb records a much larger clone's protein for this DNA, with a difference at residue 19 that likely arises from a read error; the protein given is the translation of the DNA. V usage is TRDV2 and J usage is TRDJ1, with TRDD3 identical over 8 bases. Germline V lookup: CDR1 GEAIGNYY, CDR2 EKD. This CDR3 contains 22 residues. The CDR3 region has the DNA TGTGCCTGTGACCCCCTTCCCTCCCATTTATCTGGGGGAACGGGTCACACCGATAGACTCATCTTT. Protein sequence: CACDPLPSHLSGGTGHTDRLIF.

In the case of this clone: Translating this DNA gives a protein that differs at residue 8 from the TCRdb one, which belongs to a much larger clone; a read error is likely, and the protein shown is this translation. Other DNA sequences in the same sample also yield this CDR3. V usage is TRDV2 and J usage is TRDJ3, with D maybe TRDD3 (5 bases). Trimming left V 0 bases short and J 2 bases short, with 19 bases between. Germline V CDR1 and CDR2: GEAIGNYY, EKD. The CDR3 runs to 20 residues. The CDR3: CACDTGERGAHAWDTRQMFF. For the CDR3, the DNA is TGTGCCTGTGACACCGGGGAGCGGGGGGCTCACGCCTGGGACACCCGACAGATGTTTTTC.

This clone is classed as medium-sized. CDR3 sequence reads: CACDATSTGGYTWDTRQMFF. In DNA form, the CDR3 reads TGTGCCTGTGACGCAACTTCAACTGGGGGATACACCTGGGACACCCGACAGATGTTTTTC. V gene TRDV2 combines with J gene TRDJ3, with TRDD3 matching over 12 bases. Trimming took 3 bases from V and 2 from J; bases not matched to a gene: 10. Germline CDR1 and CDR2: GEAIGNYY and EKD. This CDR3 is built from 20 residues.

Comments on this clone: A far more abundant clone sits one base away, making this likely a read error. The chain joins TRDV2 to TRDJ1; 10 bases are a match to TRDD3. From germline, CDR1 is GEAIGNYY and CDR2 EKD. This CDR3 region has 16 residues. Trimming at V came to 2 bases and at J to 5 bases, leaving 10 bases not matched to a gene. CDR3 in amino acids: CACDSLLGDGRDKLIF. The CDR3 DNA reads TGTGCCTGTGACAGTTTACTGGGGGATGGTCGTGATAAACTCATCTTT.

As concerns this clone: The protein given by TCRdb reflects a much larger clone and differs at residue 14 from this DNA's translation, likely from a read error; the protein shown is the DNA's translation. This chain joins TRDV3 and TRDJ1; 9 bases are a match to TRDD3. Germline V gene sequence: CDR1 TVYSNPD, CDR2 GDNSRS (reference sequence). The CDR3 spans 16 residues. CDR3 sequence (DNA): TGTGCCTTCCCGCTTACTGGGGGAACGTACACCGATAAACCCATCTTT. Translating gives CAFPLTGGTYTDKPIF. Complete variable domain (other parts from reference TRDV3 and TRDJ1): CDKVTQSSPDQTVASGSEVVLLCTYDTVYSNPDLFWYRIRPDYSFQFVFYGDNSRSEGADFTQGRFSVKHILTQKAFHLVISPVRTEDSATYYCAFPLTGGTYTDKPIFGKGTRVTVEP.

This clone was seen only a few times. The protein TCRdb lists belongs to a much larger clone and differs from this DNA's translation at residue 13, which points to a read error; the protein shown is made from the DNA. J is TRDJ2 and V is TRDV1, with 10 bases identical to TRDD3. The germline V gene encodes CDR1 TSWWSYY and CDR2 QGS. Trimming took 0 bases from V and 0 from J; bases not matched to a gene: 16. The CDR3 loop spans 22 amino acids. The DNA of the CDR3 is TGTGCTCTTGGGGAACTCTGGGACCCCTGGGGGATAAACCCCTCTTTGACAGCACAACTCTTCTTT. This gives the protein CALGELWDPWGINPSLTAQLFF.

This clone has only a few counts. The translation of this DNA and the TCRdb protein of a much larger clone differ at residue 7, probably owing to a read error; the protein shown here is translated from the DNA. V and J are TRDV2 and TRDJ1; 9 bases fit TRDD3. V was pared by 3 bases and J by 0 bases, with 19 bases of the junction left unmatched. Germline V gives CDR1 GEAIGNYY, CDR2 EKD. CDR3 size: 20 residues. As DNA, the CDR3 is TGTGCCTGTGACGCGCTACCGGGGGATACAAGGCTGGGGTACACCGATAAACTCATCTTT. Amino acid sequence: CACDALPGDTRLGYTDKLIF.

By sample fraction, this clone is large (0.1 to 1%). The identical CDR3 is also encoded by other nucleotide sequences in the sample. This chain uses TRDV2 with TRDJ1, with 9 bases aligning to TRDD3. V was clipped by 0 bases and J by 0 bases; unmatched bases: 7. This CDR3 has 17 amino acids. Germline CDR1 GEAIGNYY, CDR2 EKD. The CDR3 DNA reads as TGTGCCTGTGACACCGTACTGGGGGAACAGCACACCGATAAACTCATCTTT. This encodes CACDTVLGEQHTDKLIF.

This chain connects TRDV2 to TRDJ1, with 7 bases aligning to TRDD3. This CDR3 spans 15 amino acids. V shed 7 bases and J 0 bases; nucleotides not matched to a gene: 10. Per the germline V gene, CDR1 is GEAIGNYY and CDR2 is EKD. The CDR3 spells CACVVMGEHTDKLIF. CDR3 bases: TGTGCCTGCGTTGTAATGGGGGAACACACCGATAAACTCATCTTT.

This clone rates as large. Other DNA sequences in the sample encode the same CDR3. The chain has TRDV2 and TRDJ1, with 8 bases aligning to TRDD3. This CDR3 has 19 residues. Per germline, CDR1 GEAIGNYY and CDR2 EKD. Losses at the gene ends were 0 bases for V and 7 bases for J; bases not matched to a gene: 21. The CDR3 here is CACDTVSLGEFISSGKLIF. DNA of the CDR3: TGTGCCTGTGACACCGTAAGCCTGGGGGAATTTATATCTTCTGGTAAACTCATCTTT.

With regard to this clone: It differs at one base from a far larger clone, so likely a read error. The V gene is TRDV2, the J gene TRDJ1; 12 bases are a match to TRDD3. This CDR3 has 19 amino acids. V was pared by 0 bases and J by 0 bases, with 10 bases of the junction left unmatched. CDR1 and CDR2 from the germline V gene are GEAIGNYY and EKD. This CDR3 is CACDTMSLGDTGYTDKLIF. For the CDR3, the DNA is TGTGCCTGTGACACCATGAGTCTGGGGGATACGGGGTACACCGATAAACTCATCTTT.

Of note for this clone: The protein recorded in TCRdb matches a much larger clone and deviates from this DNA's translation at residue 11, suggesting a read error; the protein here is obtained by translating the DNA. The gene calls are TRDV2 and TRDJ1; D is possibly TRDD2 (7 bases). Between the trimmed V and J ends, which lost 0 bases and 4 bases, there was a span of 26 bases. The CDR3 loop spans 19 amino acids. In germline, CDR1 is GEAIGNYY, CDR2 EKD. CDR3 nucleotides: TGTGCCTGTGACACCGTTCCTACAGGGGGACACGGTAAGGGCGATAAACTCATCTTT. This codes for CACDTVPTGGHGKGDKLIF.

This clone has only a few counts. TCRdb pairs this DNA with a much larger clone's protein that differs at residue 12, likely a read error; the protein shown was translated from the DNA. CDR3 nucleotides: TGTGCCTTTTCAGCGTACGGCTCCTCTTCACCGTGCACCGATAAACTCATCTTT. Its translation: CAFSAYGSSSPCTDKLIF. This chain uses TRDV3 with TRDJ1, with unresolved D. Trimming removed 2 bases at V and 1 base at J, with 26 bases between. CDR1 and CDR2 from the germline V gene are TVYSNPD and GDNSRS (reference sequence). The CDR3 covers 18 residues.

By its share, this clone is medium-sized. The CDR3 bases are TGTGCCTGTGACATCATTCCGGGGGGGATACGAAAGGACGATAAACTCATCTTT. Its protein product is CACDIIPGGIRKDDKLIF. The V and J genes are TRDV2 and TRDJ1; TRDD3 matches at 10 bases. Per the germline V gene, CDR1 is GEAIGNYY and CDR2 is EKD. Losses at the gene ends were 2 bases for V and 4 bases for J; bases not matched to a gene: 15. This CDR3 comprises 18 residues.

This clone was observed a few times. TCRdb's protein for this DNA is that of a much larger clone and differs from the translation at residue 10, likely a read error; the protein shown is the DNA translation. The V call is TRDV2, the J call TRDJ1; 8 nucleotides align to TRDD3. There are 17 residues in the CDR3. V dropped 3 bases and J dropped 0; count of bases not matched to a gene: 11. Germline CDR1 and CDR2: GEAIGNYY and EKD. CDR3 amino acids: CACDALTGGPYTDKLIF. The CDR3 DNA reads as TGTGCCTGTGACGCACTTACTGGGGGTCCGTACACCGATAAACTCATCTTT.

Concerning this clone itself: TCRdb assigns this DNA the protein of a much larger clone, which departs from its translation at residue 10; this likely reflects a read error, and the protein shown comes from translating the DNA. This rearrangement joins TRDV2 to TRDJ3; 8 positions match TRDD3. Germline V gene sequence: CDR1 GEAIGNYY, CDR2 EKD. CDR3 length: 20 residues. The junction had 10 bases not matched to a gene; V was cut back by 1 base and J by 0 bases. CDR3 residues: CACDTVGGSPSSWDTRQMFF. CDR3 bases: TGTGCCTGTGACACGGTTGGGGGATCGCCGAGCTCCTGGGACACCCGACAGATGTTTTTC.

This clone has just a few counts. The translation of this DNA and the TCRdb protein of a much larger clone differ at residue 8, probably owing to a read error; the protein shown here is translated from the DNA. J is TRDJ1 and V is TRDV2; D unresolved. V dropped 3 bases and J dropped 0 bases, with 22 bases sitting between them. The CDR3 is 18 residues long. CDR1 and CDR2 from the germline V gene are GEAIGNYY and EKD. In DNA, the CDR3 is TGTGCCTGTGACGGAGTACTGAGGACCCGGACCTACACCGATAAACTCATCTTT. Its translation is CACDGVLRTRTYTDKLIF.

As for this clone: A read error is likely here: a far larger clone is one base away. This chain joins TRDV2 and TRDJ3, with 8 bases fitting TRDD3. Germline loops: CDR1 GEAIGNYY, CDR2 EKD. This CDR3 region has 19 residues. The CDR3 sequence: CARDETGGSKTWDTRQMFF. The CDR3 coding sequence is TGTGCCCGTGACGAGACTGGGGGTTCCAAGACCTGGGACACCCGACAGATGTTTTTC.

This clone was seen a few times. One base separates it from a far larger clone, so it is likely a read error. The V gene is TRDV2, the J gene TRDJ1; unclear D gene. The germline gives CDR1 GEAIGNYY, CDR2 EKD. There are 15 residues in the CDR3. Trimming left V 5 bases short and J 2 bases short, with 17 bases between. CDR3 sequence (DNA): TGTGCCTGTGTCACTATAACTGTACCAACCGATAAACTCATCTTT. This sequence encodes CACVTITVPTDKLIF.